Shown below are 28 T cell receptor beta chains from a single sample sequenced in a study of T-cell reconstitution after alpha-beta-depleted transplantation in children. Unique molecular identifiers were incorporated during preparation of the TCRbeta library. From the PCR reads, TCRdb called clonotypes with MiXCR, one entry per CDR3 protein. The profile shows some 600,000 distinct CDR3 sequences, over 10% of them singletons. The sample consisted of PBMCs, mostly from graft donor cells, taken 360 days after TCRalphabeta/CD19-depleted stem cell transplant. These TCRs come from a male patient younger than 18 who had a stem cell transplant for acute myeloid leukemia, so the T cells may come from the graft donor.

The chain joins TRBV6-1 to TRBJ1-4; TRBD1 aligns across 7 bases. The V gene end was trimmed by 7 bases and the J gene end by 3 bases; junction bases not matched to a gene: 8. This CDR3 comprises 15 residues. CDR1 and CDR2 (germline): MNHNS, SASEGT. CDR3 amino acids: CASTPLGQANEKLFF. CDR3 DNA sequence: TGTGCCAGCACTCCCCTCGGACAGGCTAATGAAAAACTGTTTTTT.

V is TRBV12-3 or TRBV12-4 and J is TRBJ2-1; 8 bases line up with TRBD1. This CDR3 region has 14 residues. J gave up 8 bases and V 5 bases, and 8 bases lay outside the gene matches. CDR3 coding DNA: TGTGCCAGCAGTCGAGACAGGGGAGACGATGAGCAGTTCTTC. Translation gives CASSRDRGDDEQFF.

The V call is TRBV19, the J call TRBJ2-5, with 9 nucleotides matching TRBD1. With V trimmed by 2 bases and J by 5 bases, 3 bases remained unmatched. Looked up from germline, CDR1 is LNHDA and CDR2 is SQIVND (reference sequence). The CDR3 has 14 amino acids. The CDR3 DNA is TGTGCCAGTAGTATAACAGGGGGCGCTGAGACCCAGTACTTC. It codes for CASSITGGAETQYF.

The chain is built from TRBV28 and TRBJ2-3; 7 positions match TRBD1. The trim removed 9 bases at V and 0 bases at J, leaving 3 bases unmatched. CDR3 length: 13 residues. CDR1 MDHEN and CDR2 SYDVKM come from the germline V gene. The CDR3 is CARGTASTDTQYF. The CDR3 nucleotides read TGTGCCAGGGGGACAGCTAGCACAGATACGCAGTATTTT.

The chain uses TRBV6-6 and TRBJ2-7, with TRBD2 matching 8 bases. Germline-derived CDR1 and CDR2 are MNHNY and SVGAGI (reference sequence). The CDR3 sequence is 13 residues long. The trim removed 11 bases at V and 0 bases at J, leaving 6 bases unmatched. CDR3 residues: CACRGGLSYEQYF. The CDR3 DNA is TGTGCCTGCCGGGGGGGACTCTCCTACGAGCAGTACTTC.

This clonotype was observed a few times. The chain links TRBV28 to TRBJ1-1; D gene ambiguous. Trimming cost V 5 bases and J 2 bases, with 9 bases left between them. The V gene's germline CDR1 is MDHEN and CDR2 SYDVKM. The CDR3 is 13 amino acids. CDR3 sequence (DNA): TGTGCCAGCAGTCGGTCGGCCAACACTGAAGCTTTCTTT. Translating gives CASSRSANTEAFF.

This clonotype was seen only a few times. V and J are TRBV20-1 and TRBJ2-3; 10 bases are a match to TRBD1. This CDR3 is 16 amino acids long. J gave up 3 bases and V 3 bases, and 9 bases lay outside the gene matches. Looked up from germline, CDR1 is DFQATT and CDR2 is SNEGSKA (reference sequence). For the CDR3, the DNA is TGCAGTGCTAGTACTCGTGACAGGGGGCTGACAGATACGCAGTATTTT. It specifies CSASTRDRGLTDTQYF.

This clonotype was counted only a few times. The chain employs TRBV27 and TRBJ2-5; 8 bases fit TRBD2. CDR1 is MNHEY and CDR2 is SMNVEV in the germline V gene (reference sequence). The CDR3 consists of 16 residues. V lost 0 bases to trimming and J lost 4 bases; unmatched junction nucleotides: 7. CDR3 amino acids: CASSLSISGGAETQYF. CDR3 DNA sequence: TGTGCCAGCAGTTTATCAATTTCGGGGGGGGCAGAGACCCAGTACTTC.

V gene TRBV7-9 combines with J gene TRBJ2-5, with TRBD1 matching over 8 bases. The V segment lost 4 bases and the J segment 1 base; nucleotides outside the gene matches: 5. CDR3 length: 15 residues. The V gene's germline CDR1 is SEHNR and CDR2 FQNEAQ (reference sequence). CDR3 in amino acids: CASSSGTGLQETQYF. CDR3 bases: TGTGCCAGCAGCTCCGGGACAGGACTCCAAGAGACCCAGTACTTC.

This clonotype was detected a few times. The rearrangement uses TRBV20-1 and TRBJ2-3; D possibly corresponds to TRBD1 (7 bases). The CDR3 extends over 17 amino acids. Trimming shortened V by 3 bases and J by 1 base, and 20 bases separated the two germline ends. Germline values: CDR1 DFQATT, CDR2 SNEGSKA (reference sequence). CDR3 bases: TGCAGTGCTAGCGGGGGTCACAGGGGTCTGGGCACAGATACGCAGTATTTT. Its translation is CSASGGHRGLGTDTQYF.

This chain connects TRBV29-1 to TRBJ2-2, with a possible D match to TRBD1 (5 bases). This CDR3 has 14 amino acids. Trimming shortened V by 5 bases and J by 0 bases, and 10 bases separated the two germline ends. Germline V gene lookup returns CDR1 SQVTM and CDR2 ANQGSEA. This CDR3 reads CSVWGGANTGELFF. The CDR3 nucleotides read TGCAGCGTTTGGGGCGGTGCGAACACCGGGGAGCTGTTTTTT.

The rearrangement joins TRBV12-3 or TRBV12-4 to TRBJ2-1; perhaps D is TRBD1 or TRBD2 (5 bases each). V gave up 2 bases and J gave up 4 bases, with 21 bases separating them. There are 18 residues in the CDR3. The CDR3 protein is CASSLRVGGRGPYNEQFF. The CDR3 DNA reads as TGTGCCAGCAGTTTAAGAGTTGGCGGTAGGGGACCTTACAATGAGCAGTTCTTC.

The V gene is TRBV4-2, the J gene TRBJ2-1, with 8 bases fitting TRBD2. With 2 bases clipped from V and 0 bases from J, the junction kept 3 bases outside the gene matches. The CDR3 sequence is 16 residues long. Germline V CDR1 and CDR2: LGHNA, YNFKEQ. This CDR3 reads CASSQPSGSSYNEQFF. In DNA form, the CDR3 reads TGTGCCAGCAGCCAACCGAGCGGGAGCTCCTACAATGAGCAGTTCTTC.

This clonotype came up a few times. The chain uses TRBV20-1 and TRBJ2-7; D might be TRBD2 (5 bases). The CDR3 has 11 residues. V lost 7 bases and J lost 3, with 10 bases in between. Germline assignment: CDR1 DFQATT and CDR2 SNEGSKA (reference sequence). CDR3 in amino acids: CSGVSDYEQYF. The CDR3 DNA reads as TGCAGTGGAGTTAGCGACTACGAGCAGTACTTC.

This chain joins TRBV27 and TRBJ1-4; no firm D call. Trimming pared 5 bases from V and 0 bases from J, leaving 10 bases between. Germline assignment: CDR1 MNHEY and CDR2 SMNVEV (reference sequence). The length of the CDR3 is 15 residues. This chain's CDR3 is CASSPSSATNEKLFF. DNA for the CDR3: TGTGCCAGCAGTCCCTCCAGTGCAACTAATGAAAAACTGTTTTTT.

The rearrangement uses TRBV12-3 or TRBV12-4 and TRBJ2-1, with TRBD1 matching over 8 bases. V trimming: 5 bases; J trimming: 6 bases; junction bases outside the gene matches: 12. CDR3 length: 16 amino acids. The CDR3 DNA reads TGTGCCAGCAGTGATCTTCGGGGGACAGGTCGCAATGAGCAGTTCTTC. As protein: CASSDLRGTGRNEQFF.

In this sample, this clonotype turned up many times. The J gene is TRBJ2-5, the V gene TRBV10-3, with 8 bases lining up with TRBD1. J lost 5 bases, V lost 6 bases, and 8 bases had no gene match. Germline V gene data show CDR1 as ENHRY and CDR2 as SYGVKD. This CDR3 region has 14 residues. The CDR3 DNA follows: TGTGCCATCAGAAGGACAGGGAAATTTGAGACCCAGTACTTC. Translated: CAIRRTGKFETQYF.

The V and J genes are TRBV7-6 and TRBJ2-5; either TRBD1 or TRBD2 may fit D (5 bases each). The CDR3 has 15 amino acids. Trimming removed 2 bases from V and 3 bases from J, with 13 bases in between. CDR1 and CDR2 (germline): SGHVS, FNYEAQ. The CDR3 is CASSLSGQPEETQYF. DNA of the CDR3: TGTGCCAGCAGCTTAAGCGGACAACCGGAAGAGACCCAGTACTTC.

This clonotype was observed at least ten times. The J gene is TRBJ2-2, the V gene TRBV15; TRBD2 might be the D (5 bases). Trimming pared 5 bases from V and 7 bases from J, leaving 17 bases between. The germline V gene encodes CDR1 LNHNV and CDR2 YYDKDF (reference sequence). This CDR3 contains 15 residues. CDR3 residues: CATSASLASIGELFF. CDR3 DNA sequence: TGTGCCACCAGCGCCAGTCTAGCTAGCATCGGGGAGCTGTTTTTT. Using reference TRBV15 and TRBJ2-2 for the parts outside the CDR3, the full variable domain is DAMVIQNPRYQVTQFGKPVTLSCSQTLNHNVMYWYQQKSSQAPKLLFHYYDKDFNNEADTPDNFQSRRPNTSFCFLDIRSPGLGDTAMYLCATSASLASIGELFFGEGSRLTVL.

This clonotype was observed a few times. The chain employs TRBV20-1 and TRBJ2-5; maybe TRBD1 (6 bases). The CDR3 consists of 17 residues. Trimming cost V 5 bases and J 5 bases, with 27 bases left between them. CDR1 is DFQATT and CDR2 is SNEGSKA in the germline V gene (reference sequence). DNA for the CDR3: TGCAGTGCTCTAGAAAGAATGGGGGCGCCTTTAATCGAGACCCAGTACTTC. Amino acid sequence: CSALERMGAPLIETQYF.

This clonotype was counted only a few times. CDR3 DNA: TGTGCCAGCAGTTACCGCAAACTAGCGATTAGCACAGATACGCAGTATTTT. Translation: CASSYRKLAISTDTQYF. The chain links TRBV6-5 to TRBJ2-3; 7 nucleotides line up with TRBD2. CDR3 length equals 17 residues. CDR1 and CDR2 from the germline V gene are MNHEY and SVGAGI. The trim removed 2 bases at V and 0 bases at J, leaving 8 bases unmatched.

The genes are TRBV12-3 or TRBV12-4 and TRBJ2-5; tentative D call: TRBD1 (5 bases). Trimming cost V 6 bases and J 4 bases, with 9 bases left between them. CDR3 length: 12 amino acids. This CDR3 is CASRQGRETQYF. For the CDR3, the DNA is TGTGCCAGCAGGCAGGGAAGAGAGACCCAGTACTTC.

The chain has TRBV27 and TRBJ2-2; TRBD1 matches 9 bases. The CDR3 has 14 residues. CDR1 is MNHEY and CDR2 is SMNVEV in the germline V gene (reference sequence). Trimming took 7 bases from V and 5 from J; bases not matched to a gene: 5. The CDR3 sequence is CASMTGGRTGELFF. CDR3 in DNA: TGTGCCAGCATGACAGGGGGAAGAACCGGGGAGCTGTTTTTT.

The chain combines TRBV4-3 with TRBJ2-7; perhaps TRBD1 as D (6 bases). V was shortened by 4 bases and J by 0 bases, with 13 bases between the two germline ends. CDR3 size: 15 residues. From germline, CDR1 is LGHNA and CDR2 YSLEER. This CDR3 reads CASSPGVLDSYEQYF. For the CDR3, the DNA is TGCGCCAGCAGCCCAGGGGTACTTGACTCCTACGAGCAGTACTTC.

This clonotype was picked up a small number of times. The CDR3 DNA is TGTGCCAGCAGCCTGGCGGGAGGGGAAGCCGGGGAGCTGTTTTTT. Protein: CASSLAGGEAGELFF. This chain uses TRBV7-3 with TRBJ2-2, with 9 bases that match TRBD2. The J segment lost 6 bases and the V segment lost 5 bases, leaving 7 bases of the junction unmatched. CDR3 length equals 15 residues. CDR1 is SGHTA, CDR2 FQGTGA, per germline. Filled out from reference TRBV7-3 and TRBJ2-2, the complete variable domain reads GAGVSQTPSNKVTEKGKYVELRCDPISGHTALYWYRQSLGQGPEFLIYFQGTGAADDSGLPNDRFFAVRPEGSVSTLKIQRTERGDSAVYLCASSLAGGEAGELFFGEGSRLTVL.

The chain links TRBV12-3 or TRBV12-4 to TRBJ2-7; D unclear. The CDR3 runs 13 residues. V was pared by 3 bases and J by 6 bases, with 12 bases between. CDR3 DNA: TGTGCCAGCAGTTTTAGAGGTGGGTCCGAGCAGTACTTC. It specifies CASSFRGGSEQYF.

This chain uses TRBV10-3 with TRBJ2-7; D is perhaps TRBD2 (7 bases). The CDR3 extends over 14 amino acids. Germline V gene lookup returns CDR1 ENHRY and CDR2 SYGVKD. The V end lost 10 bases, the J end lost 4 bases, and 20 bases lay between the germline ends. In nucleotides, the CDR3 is TGTGCCACCCTAGGGGGAGGGGACCGATACGAGCAGTACTTC. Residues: CATLGGGDRYEQYF.

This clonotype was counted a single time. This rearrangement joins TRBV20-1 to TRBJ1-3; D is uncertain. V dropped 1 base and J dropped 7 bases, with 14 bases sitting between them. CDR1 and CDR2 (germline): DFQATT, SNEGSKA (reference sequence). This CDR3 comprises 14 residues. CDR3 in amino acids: CSARVSPTRNTIYF. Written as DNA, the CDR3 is TGCAGTGCTAGAGTTAGCCCGACGAGGAACACCATATATTTT.